The clone carrying this T cell receptor beta chain was observed a single time. The target antigen is unknown. This was the immunoSEQ v3.0 assay at survey level. Clones were read by immunoSEQ multiplex PCR, and TCRdb kept only the in-frame ones, dropping some. This table holds about 26,000 clones, 75% to 90% found once. Trimming removed 7 bases from V and 0 bases from J, with 11 bases in between. This CDR3 is built from 14 residues. From germline, CDR1 is MNHNY and CDR2 SVGAGI (reference sequence). The data derive from a study of long-term antiretroviral therapy in people with HIV. Broader study findings: Relative to transplant donor controls, diversity remained lower despite increasing after ART. HIV repertoires spanned narrower CDR3 length ranges than controls.

The rearrangement links TRBV6-6 to TRBJ2-3, with no clear D. The sample consisted of unsorted PBMCs, taken 2.9 years after starting antiretroviral therapy. The receptor was derived from a middle-aged man with HIV. The CDR3 DNA reads as TGTGCCAGCACCTCCGGGCAAAGCACAGATACGCAGTATTTT. Translated, it gives CASTSGQSTDTQYF.